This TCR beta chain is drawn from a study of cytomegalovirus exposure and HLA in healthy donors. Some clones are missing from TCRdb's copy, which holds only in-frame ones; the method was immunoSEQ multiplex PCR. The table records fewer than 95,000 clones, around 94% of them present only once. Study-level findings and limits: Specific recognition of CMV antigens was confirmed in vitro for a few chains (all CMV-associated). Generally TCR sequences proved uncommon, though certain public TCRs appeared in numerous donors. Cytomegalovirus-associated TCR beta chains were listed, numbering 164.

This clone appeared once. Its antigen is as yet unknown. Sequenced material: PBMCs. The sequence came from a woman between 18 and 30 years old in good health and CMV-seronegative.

In nucleotides, the CDR3 is TGTGCCAGCTCACCGGACAGAATGAACACTGAAGCTTTCTTT. Its translation: CASSPDRMNTEAFF. This chain links TRBV18 with TRBJ1-1, with a weak D call TRBD1 (6 bases). Between the trimmed V and J ends, which lost 3 bases and 0 bases, there was a span of 8 bases. The CDR3 has 14 residues. The germline V gene encodes CDR1 KGHSH and CDR2 LQKENI.